These 23 T cell receptor beta chains originate from one sample sequenced in a study of CDR3 diversity in severe acne. MiXCR, applied by TCRdb to the PCR reads, yields one record per CDR3 protein. The sample contains around 83,000 distinct CDR3 sequences, roughly 49% of which appear only once. The sample was blood. These receptors were collected from a male donor with severe acne vulgaris.

The DNA for the CDR3 is TGTGCCAGCAGCCTTGCCGGGACAGGAATTTACGAGCAGTACTTC. It codes for CASSLAGTGIYEQYF. The V call is TRBV7-9, the J call TRBJ2-7; 8 bases line up with TRBD1. The CDR3 consists of 15 residues. Losses at the gene ends were 5 bases for V and 4 bases for J; bases not matched to a gene: 10. Per the germline V gene, CDR1 is SEHNR and CDR2 is FQNEAQ (reference sequence). Together with reference TRBV7-9 and TRBJ2-7, the CDR3 gives the full variable domain: DTGVSQNPRHKITKRGQNVTFRCDPISEHNRLYWYRQTLGQGPEFLTYFQNEAQLEKSRLLSDRFSAERPKGSFSTLEIQRTEQGDSAMYLCASSLAGTGIYEQYFGPGTRLTVT.

V is TRBV7-6 and J is TRBJ1-4; 10 bases map to TRBD1. CDR3 length: 20 residues. V gave up 2 bases and J gave up 3 bases; unmatched junction bases: 15. Germline V gene sequence: CDR1 SGHVS, CDR2 FNYEAQ. The CDR3 protein is CASSLNIPGTGASSNEKLFF. CDR3 DNA sequence: TGTGCCAGCAGCTTAAACATCCCCGGGACAGGGGCTAGCTCTAATGAAAAACTGTTTTTT.

The V and J genes are TRBV2 and TRBJ2-7, with a tentative D call TRBD2 (6 bases). Germline assignment: CDR1 SNHLY and CDR2 FYNNEI. V lost 7 bases and J lost 1, with 8 bases in between. The CDR3 length is 12 residues. The CDR3 region is CASIGGSYEQYF. The CDR3 bases are TGTGCCAGCATCGGGGGTTCCTACGAGCAGTACTTC.

This clonotype was counted at least ten times. CDR3 in DNA: TGTGCCAGCAGTGAATCTATAGGGACAGGGGGCCACGAGCAGTACTTC. The encoded protein is CASSESIGTGGHEQYF. V usage is TRBV25-1 and J usage is TRBJ2-7; 12 bases line up with TRBD1. In germline, CDR1 is MGHDK, CDR2 SYGVNS. The CDR3 runs 16 residues. V gave up 1 base and J gave up 5 bases; unmatched junction bases: 6.

The chain uses TRBV14 and TRBJ1-1; D is uncertain. The length of the CDR3 is 17 residues. Germline CDR1 and CDR2: SGHDN and FVKESK. V shed 0 bases and J shed 1 base, with 15 bases lying between them. CDR3 in DNA: TGTGCCAGCAGCCAAGATGTAGGGCTTGGCACGAACACTGAAGCTTTCTTT. Translation: CASSQDVGLGTNTEAFF.

In its sample, this clonotype was seen many times. The chain couples TRBV7-2 to TRBJ1-1; perhaps TRBD1 as D (5 bases). The CDR3 is 14 residues long. Trimming removed 1 base at V and 3 bases at J, with 9 bases between. Germline V gene data show CDR1 as SGHTA and CDR2 as FQGNSA. The CDR3 nucleotides are TGTGCCAGCAGCTTAGGTGGGGCGCACACTGAAGCTTTCTTT. Translated: CASSLGGAHTEAFF.

The rearrangement joins TRBV10-3 to TRBJ2-7; maybe TRBD2 (5 bases). V was cut by 8 bases and J by 3 bases, with 14 bases left in between. Germline V gives CDR1 ENHRY, CDR2 SYGVKD. This CDR3 region has 13 residues. CDR3 loop: CAIGERRLYEQYF. For the CDR3, the DNA is TGTGCCATCGGGGAGAGGAGACTCTACGAGCAGTACTTC.

In regard to this clonotype: It may be a read error: a sequence one base away is much more abundant. J is TRBJ2-2 and V is TRBV2; D is possibly TRBD1 or TRBD2 (6 bases each). Germline CDR1 SNHLY, CDR2 FYNNEI. The CDR3 contains 13 residues. Here the CDR3 DNA reads TGTGCCACAGGGGAGTATGTCGCCGGGGGGCTGTTTTTT. It specifies CATGEYVAGGLFF. Full variable domain (remainder filled in from reference TRBV2 and TRBJ2-2): EPEVTQTPSHQVTQMGQEVILRCVPISNHLYFYWYRQILGQKVEFLVSFYNNEISEKSEIFDDQFSVERPDGSNFTLKIRSTKLEDSAMYFCATGEYVAGGLFFGEGSRLTVL.

The rearrangement joins TRBV5-6 to TRBJ2-2; possibly TRBD1 for D (5 bases). The length of the CDR3 is 16 residues. Germline V gives CDR1 SGHDT, CDR2 YYEEEE. Trimming left V 3 bases short and J 3 bases short, with 15 bases between. The CDR3 loop is CASSSPDRTYTGELFF. In nucleotides, the CDR3 is TGTGCCAGCAGCTCTCCCGACAGAACGTACACCGGGGAGCTGTTTTTT.

This clonotype turned up a few times. The CDR3 sequence: CSARVPSGSSYNEQFF. The CDR3 nucleotides read TGCAGTGCTAGAGTCCCTAGCGGGAGCTCCTACAATGAGCAGTTCTTC. The genes are TRBV20-1 and TRBJ2-1, with 10 bases matching TRBD2. Unmatched junction bases numbered 3, after V lost 1 base and J lost 0 bases. Germline V gives CDR1 DFQATT, CDR2 SNEGSKA (reference sequence). CDR3 length: 16 residues.

Only a few counts were recorded for this clonotype. The gene calls are TRBV19 and TRBJ2-5, with 11 bases that match TRBD1. Germline assignment: CDR1 LNHDA and CDR2 SQIVND (reference sequence). The CDR3 is 15 amino acids. Trimming removed 6 bases from V and 1 base from J; junction bases left unmatched: 4. CDR3 nucleotides: TGTGCCAGTAGCCGAGGGACAGGGGGCCAAGAGACCCAGTACTTC. Translating gives CASSRGTGGQETQYF.

There are many counts of this clonotype. The chain recombines TRBV28 with TRBJ2-5, with D maybe TRBD2 (5 bases). This CDR3 contains 14 residues. From germline, CDR1 is MDHEN and CDR2 SYDVKM. The V end was cut by 5 bases, the J end by 4 bases, with 14 bases between. The CDR3 DNA sequence: TGTGCCAGCAGTCCCCCCGTGGCGGGAGAGACCCAGTACTTC. Protein: CASSPPVAGETQYF.

Here the CDR3 DNA reads TGCAGTGCCCTAACACCGTATAGCAATCAGCCCCAGCATTTT. Protein product: CSALTPYSNQPQHF. The V call is TRBV20-1, the J call TRBJ1-5; D not resolved. The germline V and J ends were trimmed by 6 bases and 0 bases, with 12 bases remaining between them. The germline gives CDR1 DFQATT, CDR2 SNEGSKA (reference sequence). This CDR3 has 14 amino acids.

This clonotype has just one count. The rearrangement joins TRBV12-3 or TRBV12-4 to TRBJ2-5, with D tentatively TRBD2 (6 bases). V lost 4 bases and J 3 bases, leaving 15 bases between the germline ends. This CDR3 comprises 15 residues. The chain's CDR3 is CASSSTAGTEETQYF. The DNA of the CDR3 is TGTGCCAGCAGTTCAACAGCCGGGACTGAAGAGACCCAGTACTTC.

Of note for this clonotype: Since a much larger clone is just one base distant, this may be a read error. V gene TRBV15 combines with J gene TRBJ2-5; D is tentatively TRBD1 or TRBD2 (6 bases each). The CDR3 runs 14 residues. Germline V gives CDR1 LNHNV, CDR2 YYDKDF (reference sequence). V was pared by 1 base and J by 4 bases, with 10 bases between. Written as DNA, the CDR3 is TGTGCCACCAGCAGAGCGGGGGCGGGAGAGACCCAGTACTTC. It codes for CATSRAGAGETQYF.

There are a few counts of this clonotype. J is TRBJ1-1 and V is TRBV10-1; D possibly corresponds to TRBD1 (6 bases). Germline CDR1 and CDR2: WNHNN and SYGVQD (reference sequence). The CDR3 is made up of 13 amino acids. Trimming took off 3 bases at V and 3 bases at J, with 8 bases between the two ends. DNA for the CDR3: TGCGCCAGCAGTGACAGGGGAGACACTGAAGCTTTCTTT. Protein product: CASSDRGDTEAFF.

About this clonotype: A much larger clone differs from this one at a single base, so this may be a read error. This chain joins TRBV9 and TRBJ2-1; no definite D call. The CDR3 consists of 11 residues. The germline V gene encodes CDR1 SGDLS and CDR2 YYNGEE. CDR3 region: CASSRQDELFF. The CDR3 bases are TGTGCCAGCAGCCGGCAGGATGAGCTGTTCTTC.

The V call is TRBV10-3, the J call TRBJ2-1, with D possibly called TRBD1 or TRBD2 (5 bases each). The CDR3 extends over 12 amino acids. In germline, CDR1 is ENHRY, CDR2 SYGVKD. Trimming shortened V by 8 bases and J by 4 bases, and 9 bases separated the two germline ends. CDR3 in amino acids: CAIGTDYNEQFF. CDR3 sequence (DNA): TGTGCCATCGGGACGGATTACAATGAGCAGTTCTTC.

CDR3 sequence reads: CVRPGQPDEQYF. The CDR3 DNA sequence: TGTGTCCGACCGGGACAGCCCGACGAGCAGTACTTC. The rearrangement uses TRBV7-9 and TRBJ2-7, with 7 nucleotides matching TRBD1. Germline V gene data show CDR1 as SEHNR and CDR2 as FQNEAQ (reference sequence). The CDR3 length is 12 residues.

This clonotype is a singleton in its sample. This may be a read error, as it is one base from a much larger clone. This chain uses TRBV24-1 with TRBJ2-1; possibly TRBD1 or TRBD2 for D (5 bases each). The CDR3 is 16 amino acids. Germline-derived CDR1 and CDR2 are KGHDR and SFDVKD. The V end was cut by 4 bases, the J end by 2 bases, with 14 bases between. In DNA form, the CDR3 reads TGTGCCACCAGTGAATTTCGGGGACCCCCCTACAATGAGCAGTTCTTC. This translates into CATSEFRGPPYNEQFF.

This clonotype counts as medium-sized. The chain links TRBV2 to TRBJ1-2; D unclear. CDR1 and CDR2 (germline): SNHLY, FYNNEI. This CDR3 has 11 amino acids. V was cut by 7 bases and J by 4 bases, with 7 bases left in between. The CDR3 sequence is CASTYIYGYTF. Written as DNA, the CDR3 is TGTGCCAGCACTTACATCTATGGCTACACCTTC.

This clonotype was found many times. The rearrangement links TRBV20-1 to TRBJ1-2; 12 bases map to TRBD1. Germline CDR1 reads DFQATT; CDR2 reads SNEGSKA (reference sequence). This CDR3 spans 18 amino acids. V lost 1 base, J lost 4 bases, and 13 bases stayed unmatched. The CDR3 nucleotides read TGCAGTGCTAGAGGAAGGCGGGACAGGGGGCGGTTTGGCTATGGCTACACCTTC. Translated: CSARGRRDRGRFGYGYTF.

Regarding this clonotype: A much larger clone is a single base away; this may be a read error. The chain links TRBV10-2 to TRBJ1-4; TRBD1 matches 9 bases. This CDR3 region has 16 residues. The germline CDR1 and CDR2 sequences are WSHSY and SAAADI. The CDR3 loop is CAGSEFGTGLDEKLFF. As DNA, the CDR3 is TGCGCCGGCAGTGAGTTTGGGACAGGGTTGGATGAAAAACTGTTTTTT.